These 26 T cell receptor beta chains share one sample of origin, sequenced in a study of STAT5B mutations in CD4+ large granular lymphocyte leukemia (dated by TCRdb to between 2022 and 2023). The library was built by means of the immunoSEQ multiplex PCR assay. TCRdb stores this immuneACCESS table with in-frame sequences only. Part of the clones is absent; in the studies checked, under half of the shortfall reflects unresolved V genes, and no reason is known for the rest. Within this sample are 25,000 to 35,000 clones, with 85% to 90% of them counted one time only. The top ten hold about 0.41% of the sample. The material sequenced was CD4+ T cells from blood buffy coats. These receptors all stem from a human donor in good health.

The rearrangement links TRBV4-1 to TRBJ1-4; 7 bases are shared with TRBD1. The germline V gene encodes CDR1 MGHRA and CDR2 YSYEKL. J was trimmed by 8 bases and V by 2 bases; bases with no gene match: 8. CDR3 length: 15 residues. Here the CDR3 reads CASSQLRAGGEKLFF. DNA of the CDR3: TGCGCCAGCAGCCAACTAAGGGCAGGGGGGGAAAAACTGTTTTTT.

V gene TRBV5-1 combines with J gene TRBJ1-3; no clear D. Trimming took 0 bases from V and 4 from J, leaving 17 bases between them. The germline gives CDR1 SGHRS, CDR2 YFSETQ. This CDR3 contains 17 residues. In nucleotides, the CDR3 is TGCGCCAGCAGCTTGGTTGGCCCCGCAACAGAGGGAAACACCATATATTTT. Translated, it gives CASSLVGPATEGNTIYF. The variable domain in full, completed from reference TRBV5-1 and TRBJ1-3, reads KAGVTQTPRYLIKTRGQQVTLSCSPISGHRSVSWYQQTPGQGLQFLFEYFSETQRNKGNFPGRFSGRQFSNSRSEMNVSTLELGDSALYLCASSLVGPATEGNTIYFGEGSWLTVV.

The V call is TRBV9, the J call TRBJ2-6, with a tentative D call TRBD1 (5 bases). Germline CDR1 is SGDLS and CDR2 is YYNGEE. The CDR3 sequence is 20 residues long. Trimming took off 4 bases at V and 4 bases at J, with 27 bases between the two ends. In DNA, the CDR3 is TGTGCCAGCAGCTCAAGAATGGGGTCAGGGTCACTTGGGGGGGCCAACGTCCTGACTTTC. It codes for CASSSRMGSGSLGGANVLTF.

CDR3 region: CASSRIAVGLAGGETQYF. For the CDR3, the DNA is TGTGCCAGCAGCCGCATAGCCGTAGGACTAGCGGGAGGCGAGACCCAGTACTTC. The chain carries TRBV7-2 and TRBJ2-5; 14 bases are shared with TRBD2. This CDR3 has 18 residues. In germline, CDR1 is SGHTA, CDR2 FQGNSA. Losses at the gene ends were 5 bases for V and 5 bases for J; bases not matched to a gene: 13.

V usage is TRBV2 and J usage is TRBJ2-5, with D tentatively TRBD2 (6 bases). Trimming took off 5 bases at V and 5 bases at J, with 18 bases between the two ends. CDR1 and CDR2 (germline): SNHLY, FYNNEI. The CDR3 loop spans 15 amino acids. The CDR3 protein is CASSKSVGSVETQYF. In nucleotides, the CDR3 is TGTGCCAGCAGTAAATCTGTCGGGAGTGTCGAGACCCAGTACTTC. The full variable domain, with the rest looked up from reference TRBV2 and TRBJ2-5, is EPEVTQTPSHQVTQMGQEVILRCVPISNHLYFYWYRQILGQKVEFLVSFYNNEISEKSEIFDDQFSVERPDGSNFTLKIRSTKLEDSAMYFCASSKSVGSVETQYFGPGTRLLVL.

The chain is built from TRBV30 and TRBJ2-1; 11 bases fit TRBD2. The CDR3 contains 14 residues. The J segment lost 8 bases and the V segment lost 3 bases, leaving 6 bases of the junction unmatched. CDR1 and CDR2 from the germline V gene are GTSNPN and SVGIG (reference sequence). The CDR3 protein is CAWRLAGAVYEQFF. The CDR3 DNA sequence: TGTGCCTGGAGACTAGCGGGAGCAGTATATGAGCAGTTCTTC.

The V and J genes are TRBV11-2 and TRBJ2-1; D may be TRBD2 (5 bases). The V and J ends lost 6 bases and 7 bases respectively, with 28 bases between them. The CDR3 sequence is 18 residues long. CDR1 is SGHAT and CDR2 is FQNNGV in the germline V gene. CDR3 nucleotides: TGTGCCAGCAGTTTTACCCCCCGGTGGGGTGAGGGTGGAAATGAGCAGTTCTTC. This translates into CASSFTPRWGEGGNEQFF.

The J gene is TRBJ2-2, the V gene TRBV14, with unresolved D. CDR1 SGHDN and CDR2 FVKESK come from the germline V gene. V gave up 1 base and J gave up 7 bases, with 7 bases separating them. CDR3 length: 13 residues. The CDR3, as DNA: TGTGCCAGCAGCCAAGGACCCCGCGGGGAGCTGTTTTTT. Its protein product is CASSQGPRGELFF.

The chain recombines TRBV7-2 with TRBJ2-3, with 7 bases aligning to TRBD2. In germline, CDR1 is SGHTA, CDR2 FQGNSA. The CDR3 runs to 16 residues. The V segment lost 1 base and the J segment 9 bases; nucleotides outside the gene matches: 13. CDR3 coding DNA: TGTGCCAGCAGCTTAGGGGGGAGGGGTAGCGTTAAAACGCAGTATTTT. It codes for CASSLGGRGSVKTQYF.

The genes are TRBV6-1 and TRBJ1-5; D gene unclear. Germline CDR1 and CDR2: MNHNS and SASEGT. This CDR3 has 14 residues. V shed 1 base and J shed 7 bases, with 11 bases lying between them. The CDR3 sequence: CASSEGAGRQPQHF. DNA of the CDR3: TGTGCCAGCAGTGAAGGGGCGGGCAGACAGCCCCAGCATTTT.

The rearrangement joins TRBV7-8 to TRBJ2-2; D may match TRBD1 or TRBD2 (5 bases each). Germline loops: CDR1 SGHVS, CDR2 FQNEAQ. This CDR3 is built from 16 residues. Trimming cost V 1 base and J 4 bases, with 13 bases left between them. CDR3 nucleotide sequence: TGTGCCAGCAGCTTAGGGGCCGGGGCGGGCACCGGGGAGCTGTTTTTT. Its protein product is CASSLGAGAGTGELFF.

This clone was recorded only once. Other DNA sequences from this sample encode an identical CDR3 as well. The chain employs TRBV10-1 and TRBJ2-5; the match to TRBD1 covers 11 bases. V was clipped by 6 bases and J by 1 base; unmatched bases: 4. The CDR3 sequence is 15 residues long. CDR1 and CDR2 (germline): WNHNN, SYGVQD (reference sequence). Here the CDR3 DNA reads TGCGCCAGCAGCGCCGGGACAGGGGGCCAAGAGACCCAGTACTTC. Its protein is CASSAGTGGQETQYF.

The chain links TRBV28 to TRBJ1-2; D uncertain. This CDR3 is built from 11 residues. The germline gives CDR1 MDHEN, CDR2 SYDVKM. The V and J ends lost 4 bases and 5 bases respectively, with 5 bases between them. CDR3 coding DNA: TGTGCCAGCAGTTCCACGTATGGCTACACCTTC. This encodes CASSSTYGYTF.

The CDR3 sequence is CASSTTTSDISYGYTF. CDR3 sequence (DNA): TGTGCCAGCAGCACCACTACCTCAGATATAAGCTATGGCTACACCTTC. The chain carries TRBV5-6 and TRBJ1-2, with D unresolved. This CDR3 is built from 16 residues. V was clipped by 4 bases and J by 4 bases, with 20 bases between them. CDR1 is SGHDT, CDR2 YYEEEE, per germline.

The chain uses TRBV4-1 and TRBJ2-5; weak D call: TRBD1 (6 bases). Germline V gene data show CDR1 as MGHRA and CDR2 as YSYEKL. The CDR3 length is 14 residues. V lost 2 bases and J 5 bases, leaving 12 bases between the germline ends. This CDR3 is CASSQTQGVETQYF. CDR3 in DNA: TGCGCCAGCAGCCAAACACAGGGTGTGGAGACCCAGTACTTC.

This chain joins TRBV28 and TRBJ2-7, with TRBD1 matching 12 bases. The CDR3 is made up of 15 amino acids. Per the germline V gene, CDR1 is MDHEN and CDR2 is SYDVKM. The V gene end was trimmed by 6 bases and the J gene end by 5 bases; junction bases not matched to a gene: 8. This CDR3 reads CASRPGTGGFNEQYF. The CDR3 nucleotides are TGTGCCAGCAGGCCCGGGACAGGGGGCTTCAACGAGCAGTACTTC.

This clone was observed a few times. The CDR3 sequence is CASSPRGVNTGELFF. As DNA, the CDR3 is TGTGCCAGCTCACCACGTGGGGTGAACACCGGGGAGCTGTTTTTT. The chain couples TRBV18 to TRBJ2-2; the D is unclear. Germline CDR1 KGHSH, CDR2 LQKENI. Trimming shortened V by 1 base and J by 1 base, and 7 bases separated the two germline ends. The CDR3 totals 15 residues.

V and J are TRBV28 and TRBJ2-4, with 7 bases aligning to TRBD1. CDR3 length equals 13 residues. The germline CDR1 and CDR2 sequences are MDHEN and SYDVKM. V lost 7 bases to trimming and J lost 7 bases; unmatched junction nucleotides: 7. The CDR3 reads CASTRQGGNIQYF. Here the CDR3 DNA reads TGTGCCAGCACCCGACAGGGCGGGAACATTCAGTACTTC.

This chain joins TRBV5-4 and TRBJ2-1, with 8 nucleotides matching TRBD1. Losses at the gene ends were 1 base for V and 4 bases for J; bases not matched to a gene: 4. Germline V gene data show CDR1 as SGHNT and CDR2 as YYREEE (reference sequence). The CDR3 loop spans 15 amino acids. This CDR3 is CASSLSQGAYNEQFF. CDR3 nucleotides: TGTGCCAGCAGCTTGTCCCAGGGGGCATACAATGAGCAGTTCTTC.

The chain uses TRBV30 and TRBJ2-1; no reliable D call. This CDR3 has 14 residues. CDR1 and CDR2 (germline): GTSNPN, SVGIG (reference sequence). The germline V and J ends were trimmed by 4 bases and 10 bases, with 20 bases remaining between them. The CDR3 DNA follows: TGTGCCTGGATGACCATGCGATCCATCGGGGAGCAGTTCTTC. It encodes CAWMTMRSIGEQFF.

This chain joins TRBV19 and TRBJ2-5, with D perhaps being TRBD1 or TRBD2 (5 bases each). The V end lost 5 bases, the J end lost 1 base, and 14 bases lay between the germline ends. From germline, CDR1 is LNHDA and CDR2 SQIVND (reference sequence). The CDR3 extends over 15 amino acids. The CDR3 coding sequence is TGTGCCAGTAGTGCCTCCGGGACCAGCCAAGAGACCCAGTACTTC. It specifies CASSASGTSQETQYF. The entire variable domain, with the rest obtained from reference TRBV19 and TRBJ2-5, is as follows: DGGITQSPKYLFRKEGQNVTLSCEQNLNHDAMYWYRQDPGQGLRLIYYSQIVNDFQKGDIAEGYSVSREKKESFPLTVTSAQKNPTAFYLCASSASGTSQETQYFGPGTRLLVL.

The chain has TRBV19 and TRBJ2-1; TRBD1 is a possible D gene (6 bases). CDR3 length: 14 residues. V lost 6 bases, J lost 12 bases, and 21 bases lay in between. Germline V gene lookup returns CDR1 LNHDA and CDR2 SQIVND (reference sequence). The DNA for the CDR3 is TGTGCCAGTAGCACCGGGACATCGGTTATTGGGCAGTTCTTC. Translating gives CASSTGTSVIGQFF.

In its sample, this clone was seen once. The CDR3 reads CAIKLSGSSYEQYF. In DNA form, the CDR3 reads TGTGCCATCAAGCTTAGCGGGAGCTCCTACGAGCAGTACTTC. The chain combines TRBV10-3 with TRBJ2-7; 9 bases are a match to TRBD2. Germline trimming cut 7 bases from V and 0 bases from J; bases unmatched to any gene: 4. Germline lookup yields CDR1 ENHRY and CDR2 SYGVKD. The CDR3 is 14 residues long.

V is TRBV11-3 and J is TRBJ2-7, with TRBD1 identical over 9 bases. CDR3 length: 11 amino acids. The V and J ends lost 5 bases and 10 bases, in that order; junction bases with no gene match: 3. Per the germline V gene, CDR1 is SGHNT and CDR2 is YENEEA. CDR3 nucleotides: TGTGCCAGCAGCCGGACAGGGGCACAGTACTTC. Amino acid sequence: CASSRTGAQYF.

V and J are TRBV9 and TRBJ2-2; 10 nucleotides match TRBD2. V was pared by 0 bases and J by 7 bases, with 9 bases of the junction left unmatched. This CDR3 spans 17 amino acids. The germline gives CDR1 SGDLS, CDR2 YYNGEE. The CDR3 loop reads CASSVDRYSGGYGELFF. CDR3 coding DNA: TGTGCCAGCAGCGTAGATCGTTATAGCGGGGGGTACGGGGAGCTGTTTTTT.

The chain joins TRBV5-1 to TRBJ1-4; D ambiguous. The CDR3 has 15 residues. Germline-derived CDR1 and CDR2 are SGHRS and YFSETQ. V lost 0 bases to trimming and J lost 10 bases, with 16 bases between them. The DNA for the CDR3 is TGCGCCAGCAGCTTGGACGACACACCTCACGGAAAACTGTTTTTT. Translated, it gives CASSLDDTPHGKLFF.